These 20 T cell receptor beta chains share one sample of origin, sequenced in a study of control samples from healthy donors and cancer patients. Produced via immunoSEQ multiplex PCR; TCRdb's table is partial and in-frame only. The data show about 410,000 clones, with approximately 92% seen just once and 5% to 8% held by the top ten. The sequenced material came from PBMCs. The receptors were gathered from a man aged 35 to 55 with head and neck cancer.

V and J are TRBV28 and TRBJ2-7; 11 bases are a match to TRBD1. The CDR3 length is 15 residues. V shed 3 bases and J 2 bases; nucleotides not matched to a gene: 3. CDR1 is MDHEN, CDR2 SYDVKM, per germline. The chain's CDR3 is CASSFQGQGAYEQYF. The CDR3 nucleotides read TGTGCCAGCAGTTTCCAGGGACAGGGGGCCTACGAGCAGTACTTC. The full variable domain, completed using reference TRBV28 and TRBJ2-7, is DVKVTQSSRYLVKRTGEKVFLECVQDMDHENMFWYRQDPGLGLRLIYFSYDVKMKEKGDIPEGYSVSREKKERFSLILESASTNQTSMYLCASSFQGQGAYEQYFGPGTRLTVT.

Turning to this clone: Other DNA sequences of this sample code for an identical CDR3. The chain joins TRBV24-1 to TRBJ2-3, with D unresolved. V was cut by 3 bases and J by 0 bases, with 3 bases left in between. This CDR3 is built from 13 residues. Per germline, CDR1 KGHDR and CDR2 SFDVKD. The CDR3 DNA reads as TGTGCCACCAGTGATGGCAGCACAGATACGCAGTATTTT. This codes for CATSDGSTDTQYF.

The chain employs TRBV14 and TRBJ1-1; TRBD1 matches 8 bases. CDR3 length equals 15 residues. Trimming cost V 1 base and J 3 bases; bases outside gene matches: 4. Germline V CDR1 and CDR2: SGHDN, FVKESK. CDR3: CASSQVDRDDTEAFF. The CDR3 coding sequence is TGTGCCAGCAGCCAAGTGGACAGGGACGACACTGAAGCTTTCTTT.

CDR3 region: CASSPSPSYNSPLHF. CDR3 coding DNA: TGTGCCAGCAGCCCCAGCCCCTCCTATAATTCACCCCTCCACTTT. This chain connects TRBV5-4 to TRBJ1-6; the D is unclear. The ends were cut back, 4 bases at V and 0 bases at J, with 8 bases in the middle. The CDR3 is 15 amino acids. Per the germline V gene, CDR1 is SGHNT and CDR2 is YYREEE (reference sequence).

The genes are TRBV24-1 and TRBJ1-1; 8 bases map to TRBD1. There are 13 residues in the CDR3. The germline V gene encodes CDR1 KGHDR and CDR2 SFDVKD. With V trimmed by 4 bases and J by 11 bases, 8 bases remained unmatched. This CDR3 is CATSDGQGVGAFF. For the CDR3, the DNA is TGTGCCACCAGTGACGGACAGGGTGTAGGCGCTTTCTTT.

The chain combines TRBV29-1 with TRBJ1-4; D not resolved. Germline loops: CDR1 SQVTM, CDR2 ANQGSEA. V lost 6 bases and J lost 6, with 8 bases in between. This CDR3 has 11 residues. The DNA for the CDR3 is TGCAGCGTCACAAGGGATGAAAAACTGTTTTTT. It is translated as CSVTRDEKLFF.

This chain links TRBV4-1 with TRBJ2-7; TRBD2 agrees at 11 bases. Germline lookup yields CDR1 MGHRA and CDR2 YSYEKL. Trimming at V came to 0 bases and at J to 0 bases, leaving 13 bases not matched to a gene. This CDR3 spans 20 amino acids. As DNA, the CDR3 is TGCGCCAGCAGCCAAGATCCGACGGGGACTAGCGGAGGGAGCTCCTACGAGCAGTACTTC. It yields the protein CASSQDPTGTSGGSSYEQYF.

The chain couples TRBV11-2 to TRBJ1-4; maybe TRBD1 (5 bases). The CDR3 runs to 12 residues. V was pared by 4 bases and J by 6 bases, with 6 bases between. Looked up from germline, CDR1 is SGHAT and CDR2 is FQNNGV. CDR3 nucleotides: TGTGCCAGCAGCTCCAGGGATGAAAAACTGTTTTTT. It translates to CASSSRDEKLFF.

The rearrangement joins TRBV5-4 to TRBJ2-2; perhaps TRBD2 as D (5 bases). V lost 4 bases and J lost 3, with 10 bases in between. The germline V gene encodes CDR1 SGHNT and CDR2 YYREEE (reference sequence). This CDR3 has 14 amino acids. CDR3 coding DNA: TGTGCCAGCAGCCCTCGGACTGACACCGGGGAGCTGTTTTTT. This encodes CASSPRTDTGELFF.

On this clone itself: Other DNA sequences in this specimen translate into the identical CDR3. The rearrangement uses TRBV15 and TRBJ1-5; no clear D. The CDR3 is 15 residues long. Germline V gives CDR1 LNHNV, CDR2 YYDKDF (reference sequence). V was clipped by 1 base and J by 0 bases, with 7 bases between them. CDR3 in DNA: TGTGCCACCAGCAGAGGGGGTTATAGCAATCAGCCCCAGCATTTT. Its translation: CATSRGGYSNQPQHF.

This chain links TRBV6-6 with TRBJ1-1; 8 bases line up with TRBD1. This CDR3 region has 15 residues. The germline V gene encodes CDR1 MNHNY and CDR2 SVGAGI (reference sequence). J gave up 0 bases and V 6 bases, and 6 bases lay outside the gene matches. Here the CDR3 DNA reads TGTGCCAGCAGCACGTGGGACAGGCTGAACACTGAAGCTTTCTTT. It translates to CASSTWDRLNTEAFF.

The CDR3 spells CASSYGTDTYGYTF. The CDR3 nucleotides read TGTGCCAGCAGCTACGGGACAGATACCTATGGCTACACCTTC. The rearrangement joins TRBV5-6 to TRBJ1-2, with 7 bases lining up with TRBD1. Germline-derived CDR1 and CDR2 are SGHDT and YYEEEE. Trimming at V came to 3 bases and at J to 4 bases, leaving 6 bases not matched to a gene. This CDR3 contains 14 residues.

Points on this clone: The junction and the germline gene differ at one end; a read error may be behind it. The V and J genes are TRBV28 and TRBJ1-3, with 8 positions matching TRBD1. CDR3 length: 15 residues. Germline CDR1 reads MDHEN; CDR2 reads SYDVKM. DNA for the CDR3: TGTGCCAGCAGTTTGCCGCAGGGGGCAGGAAGCACCATATATTTT. It codes for CASSLPQGAGSTIYF.

As concerns this clone: The same CDR3 can be traced to other DNA sequences in this sample. DNA of the CDR3: TGTGCCAGCAGCCTCGGGACGGCAAGCAATCAGCCCCAGCATTTT. Translating gives CASSLGTASNQPQHF. The chain couples TRBV28 to TRBJ1-5; TRBD1 might be the D (5 bases). CDR3 length: 15 amino acids. V was trimmed by 6 bases and J by 1 base, leaving 13 bases between them. Germline-derived CDR1 and CDR2 are MDHEN and SYDVKM.

This chain connects TRBV27 to TRBJ2-7; 9 bases agree with TRBD1. Germline V gene data show CDR1 as MNHEY and CDR2 as SMNVEV (reference sequence). The ends lost 3 bases at V and 5 bases at J; junction bases unmatched: 8. This CDR3 has 15 residues. CDR3: CASSLGDRGFHEQYF. The CDR3 DNA sequence: TGTGCCAGCAGTTTGGGAGACAGGGGGTTTCACGAGCAGTACTTC.

The chain employs TRBV30 and TRBJ2-1, with a possible D match to TRBD2 (5 bases). Germline CDR1 reads GTSNPN; CDR2 reads SVGIG (reference sequence). CDR3 length equals 13 residues. Between the trimmed V and J ends, which lost 0 bases and 7 bases, there was a span of 10 bases. CDR3 coding DNA: TGTGCCTGGAGTGTCGGGGATCAGAATGAGCAGTTCTTC. The encoded protein is CAWSVGDQNEQFF.

The chain's CDR3 is CASSYEETQYF. In DNA, the CDR3 is TGTGCCAGCAGTTACGAAGAGACCCAGTACTTC. The rearrangement joins TRBV6-2 or TRBV6-3 to TRBJ2-5; D gene ambiguous. CDR3 length: 11 amino acids. The germline V gene encodes CDR1 MNHEY and CDR2 SVGEGT. Trimming cost V 2 bases and J 3 bases, with 1 base left between them.

This chain connects TRBV5-6 to TRBJ2-7; D is ambiguous. Per germline, CDR1 SGHDT and CDR2 YYEEEE. The CDR3 is 14 amino acids. V was clipped by 0 bases and J by 2 bases, with 9 bases between them. The CDR3 reads CASSLVGPTYEQYF. CDR3 DNA: TGTGCCAGCAGCTTGGTTGGACCTACCTACGAGCAGTACTTC.

The chain is built from TRBV30 and TRBJ1-5; D not resolved. The CDR3 sequence is 13 residues long. The germline V gene has CDR1 GTSNPN and CDR2 SVGIG (reference sequence). The V and J ends lost 4 bases and 5 bases respectively, with 12 bases between them. CDR3: CAWTNRIDQPQHF. CDR3 coding DNA: TGTGCCTGGACCAACCGGATTGATCAGCCCCAGCATTTT.

The CDR3 DNA sequence: TGCGCCAGCAGTGAGTCGGTAGACTATGGCTACACCTTC. Amino acid sequence: CASSESVDYGYTF. The chain joins TRBV10-1 to TRBJ1-2; D not certain. With 0 bases removed from V and 3 bases from J, the gap between germline ends came to 5 bases. The V gene's germline CDR1 is WNHNN and CDR2 SYGVQD (reference sequence). The CDR3 runs to 13 residues.